The 24 T cell receptor beta chains in this list originate from one sample, sequenced in a study of beta chain features in type 1 diabetes. TCRB transcripts that were expressed got sequenced, as all of the isolated RNA had been reverse transcribed. Measured with immunoSEQ multiplex PCR; TCRdb has only the in-frame clones, and not every one. The repertoire holds 400,000 to 500,000 clones, with over 11% as singletons. What was sequenced was naive CD4+ T cells from blood. These receptors all come from a man aged 25 to 40 in good health.

The chain carries TRBV6-5 and TRBJ2-4; tentative D call: TRBD2 (5 bases). Germline assignment: CDR1 MNHEY and CDR2 SVGAGI. The CDR3 contains 16 residues. Trimming took 2 bases from V and 0 from J, leaving 11 bases between them. CDR3 in DNA: TGTGCCAGCAGTTACACTAGATCCCTAGCCAAAAACATTCAGTACTTC. As protein: CASSYTRSLAKNIQYF.

This rearrangement joins TRBV7-9 to TRBJ1-4; the match to TRBD1 covers 7 bases. Germline values: CDR1 SEHNR, CDR2 FQNEAQ (reference sequence). CDR3 size: 14 residues. V shed 6 bases and J 2 bases; nucleotides not matched to a gene: 3. The CDR3 reads CASSSTGTNEKLFF. CDR3 bases: TGTGCCAGCAGTTCGACAGGGACTAATGAAAAACTGTTTTTT.

V and J are TRBV7-9 and TRBJ1-2; D gene uncertain. The V gene lost 3 bases and the J gene lost 8 bases, with 22 bases spanning the gap. CDR3 size: 16 residues. CDR1 and CDR2 (germline): SEHNR, FQNEAQ (reference sequence). CDR3 sequence (DNA): TGTGCCAGCAGCTTGGGATCGAGTACAGCATATGGCGGCTACACCTTC. It is translated as CASSLGSSTAYGGYTF.

This clone has a handful of counts. Distinct nucleotide sequences in the sample also encode this CDR3. The rearrangement links TRBV18 to TRBJ1-1, with unresolved D. Trimming cost V 3 bases and J 8 bases, with 13 bases left between them. The CDR3 length is 13 residues. From germline, CDR1 is KGHSH and CDR2 LQKENI. The CDR3 region is CASSPLEGGEAFF. CDR3 in DNA: TGTGCCAGCTCACCTCTGGAGGGAGGGGAAGCTTTCTTT.

The chain has TRBV29-1 and TRBJ1-1, with a tentative D call TRBD1 (5 bases). The V gene's germline CDR1 is SQVTM and CDR2 ANQGSEA. This CDR3 comprises 14 residues. Trimming took 6 bases from V and 6 from J, leaving 20 bases between them. CDR3 DNA sequence: TGCAGCGTCAGCCCGAAACAGGCTAAGGCTGAAGCTTTCTTT. Amino acids: CSVSPKQAKAEAFF.

V is TRBV18 and J is TRBJ2-7; 9 nucleotides align to TRBD1. The length of the CDR3 is 16 residues. V shed 3 bases, J shed 2 bases, and the junction held 8 bases outside the gene matches. The germline V gene encodes CDR1 KGHSH and CDR2 LQKENI. The CDR3 DNA reads TGTGCCAGCTCACCGACAGCCGGGACAGGGACCTACGAGCAGTACTTC. Encoded protein: CASSPTAGTGTYEQYF. The variable domain in full, with the rest retrieved from reference TRBV18 and TRBJ2-7, is NAGVMQNPRHLVRRRGQEARLRCSPMKGHSHVYWYRQLPEEGLKFMVYLQKENIIDESGMPKERFSAEFPKEGPSILRIQQVVRGDSAAYFCASSPTAGTGTYEQYFGPGTRLTVT.

This clone has a handful of counts. The junction differs from germline at one of its ends, possibly a read error. The chain employs TRBV7-7 and TRBJ2-5, with 13 bases identical to TRBD2. The CDR3 runs 14 residues. Germline lookup yields CDR1 SSHAT and CDR2 FNYEAQ (reference sequence). The CDR3 DNA reads TGTGCTAGCAGCGCACTAGCGGGAGGGGAGACCCAGTACTTC. Protein sequence: CASSALAGGETQYF. Looking up the rest from reference TRBV7-7 and TRBJ2-5 gives the full variable domain: GAGVSQSPRYKVTKRGQDVTLRCDPISSHATLYWYQQALGQGPEFLTYFNYEAQPDKSGLPSDRFSAERPEGSISTLTIQRTEQRDSAMYRCASSALAGGETQYFGPGTRLLVL.

V gene TRBV5-6 combines with J gene TRBJ2-1; D unclear. This CDR3 contains 13 residues. The V gene lost 1 base and the J gene lost 6 bases, with 8 bases spanning the gap. CDR1 and CDR2 (germline): SGHDT, YYEEEE. The CDR3 region has the DNA TGTGCCAGCAGCTTGCGGGCGTTCAATGAGCAGTTCTTC. Amino acids: CASSLRAFNEQFF.

The chain links TRBV4-3 to TRBJ2-1, with TRBD2 matching 13 bases. Losses at the gene ends were 2 bases for V and 9 bases for J; bases not matched to a gene: 7. CDR3 size: 16 residues. The germline CDR1 and CDR2 sequences are LGHNA and YSLEER. The CDR3 loop is CASSQRTSGRAAEQFF. The DNA for the CDR3 is TGCGCCAGCAGCCAACGAACTAGCGGGAGGGCCGCTGAGCAGTTCTTC.

This clone was counted only a few times. This chain connects TRBV10-3 to TRBJ2-4; 8 positions agree with TRBD1. Germline V lookup: CDR1 ENHRY, CDR2 SYGVKD. The ends lost 2 bases at V and 1 base at J; junction bases unmatched: 10. This CDR3 spans 18 amino acids. The CDR3 bases are TGTGCCATCAGTGAGACAATAACAGGGGGGTTTGCCAAAAACATTCAGTACTTC. This encodes CAISETITGGFAKNIQYF.

The chain couples TRBV19 to TRBJ2-5; 14 bases map to TRBD2. After removal of 4 bases from V and 4 bases from J, the junction contained 2 bases not matched to a gene. This CDR3 spans 15 amino acids. From germline, CDR1 is LNHDA and CDR2 SQIVND (reference sequence). In nucleotides, the CDR3 is TGTGCCAGTAGTAGCGGGACTAGCGGGAGAGAGACCCAGTACTTC. This codes for CASSSGTSGRETQYF. The full variable domain, its missing parts supplied by reference TRBV19 and TRBJ2-5, is DGGITQSPKYLFRKEGQNVTLSCEQNLNHDAMYWYRQDPGQGLRLIYYSQIVNDFQKGDIAEGYSVSREKKESFPLTVTSAQKNPTAFYLCASSSGTSGRETQYFGPGTRLLVL.

This clone was recorded at least ten times. The rearrangement links TRBV29-1 to TRBJ1-2; TRBD1 is a possible D gene (6 bases). The CDR3 covers 12 residues. Germline values: CDR1 SQVTM, CDR2 ANQGSEA. V shed 7 bases and J shed 6 bases, with 15 bases lying between them. CDR3 in amino acids: CSGSQGPDGYTF. As DNA, the CDR3 is TGCAGCGGATCTCAGGGGCCCGATGGCTACACCTTC.

V and J are TRBV7-2 and TRBJ1-4; 9 positions match TRBD1. The V gene's germline CDR1 is SGHTA and CDR2 FQGNSA. The CDR3 runs to 14 residues. V lost 5 bases, J lost 7 bases, and 5 bases stayed unmatched. DNA for the CDR3: TGTGCCAGCAGCCCTACAGGGGGCACTGAAAAACTGTTTTTT. The encoded protein is CASSPTGGTEKLFF.

In this sample, this clone turned up a few times. The CDR3 is CASSRGQPPNEQFF. CDR3 coding DNA: TGTGCCAGCAGCCGGGGACAGCCTCCCAATGAGCAGTTCTTC. The V call is TRBV7-2, the J call TRBJ2-1, with 7 bases matching TRBD1. Trimming took 5 bases from V and 6 from J; bases not matched to a gene: 7. Germline V gene sequence: CDR1 SGHTA, CDR2 FQGNSA. CDR3 size: 14 residues. The full variable domain, completed using reference TRBV7-2 and TRBJ2-1, is GAGVSQSPSNKVTEKGKDVELRCDPISGHTALYWYRQSLGQGLEFLIYFQGNSAPDKSGLPSDRFSAERTGGSVSTLTIQRTQQEDSAVYLCASSRGQPPNEQFFGPGTRLTVL.

The J gene is TRBJ2-7, the V gene TRBV2, with D possibly matching TRBD1 (5 bases). Trimming shortened V by 10 bases and J by 1 base, and 11 bases separated the two germline ends. CDR1 is SNHLY, CDR2 FYNNEI, per germline. The CDR3 covers 12 residues. The CDR3 sequence: CAIVDTSYEQYF. In DNA, the CDR3 is TGTGCCATCGTGGACACTTCCTACGAGCAGTACTTC.

The rearrangement uses TRBV5-1 and TRBJ2-3, with D possibly TRBD1 on 6 matching bases. This CDR3 region has 15 residues. Trimming left V 0 bases short and J 2 bases short, with 10 bases between. The germline V gene has CDR1 SGHRS and CDR2 YFSETQ. For the CDR3, the DNA is TGCGCCAGCAGCTTGGATTCAGGGGCCACAGATACGCAGTATTTT. Its protein product is CASSLDSGATDTQYF.

In its sample, this clone was seen a few times. The rearrangement joins TRBV11-3 to TRBJ1-1; D gene ambiguous. Germline CDR1 SGHNT, CDR2 YENEEA. Trimming left V 3 bases short and J 0 bases short, with 8 bases between. The CDR3 consists of 14 residues. This CDR3 reads CASSFGRLNTEAFF. In DNA, the CDR3 is TGTGCCAGCAGCTTCGGACGGCTGAACACTGAAGCTTTCTTT. Full variable domain (rest looked up from reference TRBV11-3 and TRBJ1-1): EAGVVQSPRYKIIEKKQPVAFWCNPISGHNTLYWYLQNLGQGPELLIRYENEEAVDDSQLPKDRFSAERLKGVDSTLKIQPAELGDSAVYLCASSFGRLNTEAFFGQGTRLTVV.

This clone was observed a few times. J is TRBJ2-3 and V is TRBV29-1; 7 bases line up with TRBD2. CDR1 SQVTM and CDR2 ANQGSEA come from the germline V gene. V lost 8 bases to trimming and J lost 4 bases; unmatched junction nucleotides: 12. The CDR3 is 14 residues long. The CDR3 region has the DNA TGCAGCTCAACCGGGACTATAAGTTCAGATACGCAGTATTTT. It translates to CSSTGTISSDTQYF.

This clone was counted a few times. The chain's CDR3 is CASGEGAEQVYEQYF. The CDR3 bases are TGTGCCTCGGGGGAGGGGGCCGAGCAGGTCTACGAGCAGTACTTC. V and J are TRBV10-3 and TRBJ2-7, with D possibly called TRBD1 or TRBD2 (7 bases each). V lost 11 bases to trimming and J lost 3 bases, with 23 bases between them. This CDR3 region has 15 residues. From germline, CDR1 is ENHRY and CDR2 SYGVKD.

This clone was detected a few times. J is TRBJ2-5 and V is TRBV29-1, with 10 bases fitting TRBD1. From germline, CDR1 is SQVTM and CDR2 ANQGSEA. With 3 bases clipped from V and 4 bases from J, the junction kept 2 bases outside the gene matches. The CDR3 loop spans 13 amino acids. The CDR3 sequence: CSVDRDRGETQYF. The CDR3 nucleotides are TGCAGCGTTGATCGGGACAGGGGAGAGACCCAGTACTTC.

This clone appeared a few times. The rearrangement joins TRBV5-4 to TRBJ2-3; D call uncertain. Germline V gene sequence: CDR1 SGHNT, CDR2 YYREEE (reference sequence). Trimming left V 0 bases short and J 1 base short, with 12 bases between. This CDR3 region has 16 residues. The CDR3 nucleotides are TGTGCCAGCAGCTTGGACTTGGGTTCTGGCACAGATACGCAGTATTTT. The encoded protein is CASSLDLGSGTDTQYF.

The genes are TRBV19 and TRBJ2-7, with D tentatively TRBD2 (6 bases). V was trimmed by 3 bases and J by 4 bases, leaving 10 bases between them. Germline assignment: CDR1 LNHDA and CDR2 SQIVND (reference sequence). The CDR3 is made up of 13 amino acids. The CDR3 DNA reads TGTGCCAGTAGTATCTTCCGGGGGTACGAGCAGTACTTC. Encoded protein: CASSIFRGYEQYF.

In its sample, this clone was seen a few times. The chain links TRBV5-4 to TRBJ2-7, with D perhaps TRBD1 (6 bases). With 0 bases removed from V and 4 bases from J, the gap between germline ends came to 8 bases. The CDR3 extends over 13 amino acids. Germline CDR1 and CDR2: SGHNT and YYREEE (reference sequence). The DNA for the CDR3 is TGTGCCAGCAGCTTGGGGGGGCTATACGAGCAGTACGTC. Residues: CASSLGGLYEQYV.

With regard to this clone: This sample includes further DNA sequences coding for the same CDR3. The chain employs TRBV6-6 and TRBJ2-5; D unresolved. CDR1 is MNHNY and CDR2 is SVGAGI in the germline V gene (reference sequence). This CDR3 region has 11 residues. Deletions cut 1 base from V and 4 bases from J, with 1 base between. CDR3 amino acids: CASSYLETQYF. Here the CDR3 DNA reads TGTGCCAGCAGTTACTTAGAGACCCAGTACTTC.